This TCR beta chain was sequenced in a study of cytomegalovirus exposure and HLA in healthy donors. The PCR had 60 Vbeta and 13 Jbeta primers. Assay: immunoSEQ multiplex PCR; the TCRdb copy retains only in-frame clones and omits some. The table includes about 84,000 clones, around 66% detected once. The length of the CDR3 is 14 residues. V lost 4 bases to trimming and J lost 5 bases; unmatched junction nucleotides: 10. The germline V gene encodes CDR1 SQVTM and CDR2 ANQGSEA. The chain combines TRBV29-1 with TRBJ2-7; 8 bases are shared with TRBD1. The receptor was isolated from a woman aged 40 to 49 in good health and CMV-seropositive. Material: PBMCs. The CDR3: CSVGRDRGANEQYF. In DNA form, the CDR3 reads TGCAGCGTTGGACGCGACAGGGGAGCCAACGAGCAGTACTTC.